The 14 T cell receptor beta chains below come from one sample, sequenced in a study of shared clonotypes between healthy human individuals. Profiled with immunoSEQ multiplex PCR; TCRdb holds only in-frame clones, not every one. The repertoire holds about 960,000 clones, with 76% as singletons. The sequencing sample was made of memory CD4+ T cells sorted from blood. The subset was: CD45RA-negative fraction. The source is a young man in good health.

The chain recombines TRBV5-6 with TRBJ2-4; TRBD1 is a possible D gene (6 bases). The germline V and J ends were trimmed by 4 bases and 1 base, with 12 bases remaining between them. The germline V gene has CDR1 SGHDT and CDR2 YYEEEE. This CDR3 contains 15 residues. This CDR3 reads CASSTGWVAKNIQYF. Here the CDR3 DNA reads TGTGCCAGCAGCACAGGGTGGGTCGCCAAAAACATTCAGTACTTC.

The chain has TRBV6-1 and TRBJ1-1; D is perhaps TRBD1 (6 bases). Trimming shortened V by 9 bases and J by 0 bases, and 14 bases separated the two germline ends. There are 14 residues in the CDR3. The germline gives CDR1 MNHNS, CDR2 SASEGT. For the CDR3, the DNA is TGTGCCAGTCGTCGAGGGGGTTTGAACACTGAAGCTTTCTTT. Amino acids: CASRRGGLNTEAFF.

V is TRBV9 and J is TRBJ1-2, with D tentatively TRBD1 (5 bases). Deletions cut 4 bases from V and 4 bases from J, with 8 bases between. The CDR3 has 12 residues. The germline CDR1 and CDR2 sequences are SGDLS and YYNGEE. CDR3 bases: TGTGCCAGCAGCCGGGGGGGCTATGGCTACACCTTC. As protein: CASSRGGYGYTF.

The V gene is TRBV7-8, the J gene TRBJ2-1, with 14 positions matching TRBD2. V shed 5 bases and J 9 bases; nucleotides not matched to a gene: 6. The germline V gene encodes CDR1 SGHVS and CDR2 FQNEAQ. The CDR3 contains 15 residues. Here the CDR3 DNA reads TGTGCCAGCAGCCCTGGGACTAGCGGGGGCCGTGAGCAGTTCTTC. Protein product: CASSPGTSGGREQFF.

The genes are TRBV7-9 and TRBJ1-3; D remains unclear. Germline V gene sequence: CDR1 SEHNR, CDR2 FQNEAQ (reference sequence). Trimming removed 1 base at V and 3 bases at J, with 10 bases between. There are 15 residues in the CDR3. The CDR3 spells CASSLEFGGGNTIYF. Written as DNA, the CDR3 is TGTGCCAGCAGCTTAGAATTCGGTGGTGGAAACACCATATATTTT.

The V call is TRBV25-1, the J call TRBJ2-3; 10 nucleotides agree with TRBD1. Trimming at V came to 1 base and at J to 4 bases, leaving 5 bases not matched to a gene. CDR1 and CDR2 from the germline V gene are MGHDK and SYGVNS. The CDR3 spans 16 residues. Here the CDR3 reads CASSESLGQGADTQYF. The CDR3 nucleotides read TGTGCCAGCAGTGAATCACTTGGACAGGGGGCAGATACGCAGTATTTT.

The V and J genes are TRBV4-3 and TRBJ2-7; 10 nucleotides line up with TRBD2. Losses at the gene ends were 4 bases for V and 5 bases for J; bases not matched to a gene: 8. CDR3 length equals 15 residues. Germline loops: CDR1 LGHNA, CDR2 YSLEER. DNA for the CDR3: TGCGCCAGCAGCCCTCAAGTAGCGGGAGGCCACGAGCAGTACTTC. Encoded protein: CASSPQVAGGHEQYF.

This sequence joins TRBV9 and TRBJ2-3, with 13 bases matching TRBD2. This CDR3 has 15 amino acids. The germline V gene encodes CDR1 SGDLS and CDR2 YYNGEE. V lost 4 bases, J lost 5 bases, and 4 bases stayed unmatched. CDR3 amino acids: CASSPRTSGGDTQYF. The CDR3 bases are TGTGCCAGCAGCCCACGGACTAGCGGGGGAGATACGCAGTATTTT.

The rearrangement links TRBV6-6 to TRBJ1-5, with no clear D. This CDR3 spans 15 amino acids. CDR1 and CDR2 (germline): MNHNY, SVGAGI (reference sequence). V was clipped by 0 bases and J by 7 bases, with 13 bases between them. The CDR3 loop reads CASSYSNSGVQPQHF. The CDR3, as DNA: TGTGCCAGCAGTTACTCGAACTCAGGAGTCCAGCCCCAGCATTTT.

The genes are TRBV21-1 and TRBJ2-7; the table's D call, TRBD2, has no DNA check behind it. TRBV21-1 constitutes a pseudogene. There are 16 residues in the CDR3. The DNA of the CDR3 is TGTGCCAGCAGCAAAGGGCAAAGCGGGGGGAGATACGAGCAGTACTTC. Translated, it gives CASSKGQSGGRYEQYF.

V usage is TRBV5-1 and J usage is TRBJ2-7; D may be TRBD1 (5 bases). CDR3 length: 14 residues. The V end was cut by 0 bases, the J end by 2 bases, with 9 bases between. Germline CDR1 SGHRS, CDR2 YFSETQ. DNA of the CDR3: TGCGCCAGCAGCTTGGCCGACAGTACCTACGAGCAGTACTTC. Its translation: CASSLADSTYEQYF.

In this sample, this clone turned up many times. This rearrangement joins TRBV14 to TRBJ2-3, with a weak D call TRBD1 (5 bases). The length of the CDR3 is 18 residues. With 0 bases removed from V and 0 bases from J, the gap between germline ends came to 16 bases. Per the germline V gene, CDR1 is SGHDN and CDR2 is FVKESK. CDR3 sequence (DNA): TGTGCCAGCAGCCAAGATTGGACAAAACCTACTAGCACAGATACGCAGTATTTT. Amino acids: CASSQDWTKPTSTDTQYF. The full variable domain, completed using reference TRBV14 and TRBJ2-3, is EAGVTQFPSHSVIEKGQTVTLRCDPISGHDNLYWYRRVMGKEIKFLLHFVKESKQDESGMPNNRFLAERTGGTYSTLKVQPAELEDSGVYFCASSQDWTKPTSTDTQYFGPGTRLTVL.

V gene TRBV7-2 combines with J gene TRBJ2-7, with D hard to call. The V gene's germline CDR1 is SGHTA and CDR2 FQGNSA. The CDR3 covers 16 residues. Trimming removed 5 bases at V and 0 bases at J, with 17 bases between. Written as DNA, the CDR3 is TGTGCCAGCAGCCATGGTCCAGGCGGACCCTCCTACGAGCAGTACTTC. Encoded protein: CASSHGPGGPSYEQYF.

The J gene is TRBJ1-2, the V gene TRBV19; the D gene is possibly TRBD1 (5 bases). The V and J ends lost 4 bases and 4 bases respectively, with 10 bases between them. This CDR3 has 13 amino acids. CDR1 is LNHDA, CDR2 SQIVND, per germline (reference sequence). CDR3 DNA: TGTGCCAGTAGTACCGACAGCTTCTATGGCTACACCTTC. Its protein is CASSTDSFYGYTF.